These 24 T cell receptor beta chains came from one sample sequenced in a study of blood T cells in healthy people across ages. The use of a sample-barcoded 5' primer and a J-beta primer mix characterized a second PCR of roughly 7 to 11 cycles. TCRdb used MiXCR to reprocess the 5' RACE reads, holding one entry per CDR3 protein. The sample lists about 570,000 distinct CDR3 sequences, 27% occurring once. Sequenced: blood. Every receptor here comes from a woman aged 70-85 years in good health.

The chain links TRBV2 to TRBJ1-2; D perhaps matches TRBD1 (5 bases). Trimming cost V 3 bases and J 8 bases, with 16 bases left between them. The CDR3 extends over 14 amino acids. CDR1 and CDR2 (germline): SNHLY, FYNNEI. CDR3 loop: CASSDTGTVRGYTF. The DNA of the CDR3 is TGTGCCAGCAGTGACACCGGGACTGTCCGGGGCTACACCTTC.

The V and J genes are TRBV4-1 and TRBJ1-2; no clear D. Trimming took 0 bases from V and 6 from J, leaving 11 bases between them. CDR3 size: 14 residues. Per germline, CDR1 MGHRA and CDR2 YSYEKL. CDR3 sequence: CASSQDPGPNGYTF. Written as DNA, the CDR3 is TGCGCCAGCAGCCAAGATCCAGGCCCCAATGGCTACACCTTC.

The table lists this clonotype with a few counts. The gene calls are TRBV20-1 and TRBJ1-1; 8 bases agree with TRBD1. Germline-derived CDR1 and CDR2 are DFQATT and SNEGSKA (reference sequence). The CDR3 runs 15 residues. J was trimmed by 5 bases and V by 6 bases; bases with no gene match: 14. CDR3 residues: CSARNPGGAYTEAFF. The DNA of the CDR3 is TGCAGTGCCAGGAACCCAGGGGGCGCTTATACTGAAGCTTTCTTT.

The V gene is TRBV20-1, the J gene TRBJ2-7; TRBD2 agrees at 11 bases. V was clipped by 1 base and J by 10 bases; unmatched bases: 6. The CDR3 has 13 residues. Germline V gene data show CDR1 as DFQATT and CDR2 as SNEGSKA (reference sequence). In DNA form, the CDR3 reads TGCAGTGCTAGAGTTGTAGCGGGGGGGGTTCAGTACTTC. It translates to CSARVVAGGVQYF.

Remarks on this clonotype: Germline and junction disagree at one end, which may indicate a read error. This chain uses TRBV27 with TRBJ2-1, with D possibly called TRBD1 or TRBD2 (6 bases each). In germline, CDR1 is MNHEY, CDR2 SMNVEV (reference sequence). This CDR3 region has 17 residues. The CDR3 DNA reads TGTGCCAGCAGTCCCCCCTGGTCGTGGGGGGCGAACAATGGGCAGTTCTTC. Translating it yields CASSPPWSWGANNGQFF.

The chain couples TRBV7-2 to TRBJ1-2; 7 bases line up with TRBD1. The CDR3 totals 14 residues. Germline V gene sequence: CDR1 SGHTA, CDR2 FQGNSA. V lost 5 bases and J lost 4; bases outside the gene matches: 7. The CDR3 sequence: CASSKGTASYGYTF. CDR3 nucleotide sequence: TGTGCCAGCAGCAAAGGGACAGCCTCCTATGGCTACACCTTC.

The chain has TRBV6-2 or TRBV6-3 and TRBJ1-4; 7 nucleotides agree with TRBD1. Germline-derived CDR1 and CDR2 are MNHEY and SVGEGT. V dropped 5 bases and J dropped 8; count of bases not matched to a gene: 11. The CDR3 is 15 residues long. The CDR3 nucleotides read TGTGCCAGCAGTCCATCCGGGACAGCGCGAGAAAAACTGTTTTTT. This encodes CASSPSGTAREKLFF.

As for this clonotype: Relative to the germline gene, one junction end is altered; a read error may explain this. The rearrangement links TRBV20-1 to TRBJ2-5; maybe TRBD1 (7 bases). The CDR3 covers 13 residues. The germline CDR1 and CDR2 sequences are DFQATT and SNEGSKA (reference sequence). The CDR3 DNA reads TGCGGTGCGGCGAGACAGGGAGGAGAGACCCAGTACTTC. As protein: CGAARQGGETQYF.

This chain links TRBV9 with TRBJ1-1, with D hard to call. Looked up from germline, CDR1 is SGDLS and CDR2 is YYNGEE. V lost 0 bases to trimming and J lost 0 bases, with 9 bases between them. This CDR3 comprises 15 residues. DNA of the CDR3: TGTGCCAGCAGCGTAGATCCGGGCATGAACACTGAAGCTTTCTTT. This translates into CASSVDPGMNTEAFF. The whole variable domain, remainder taken from reference TRBV9 and TRBJ1-1, is DSGVTQTPKHLITATGQRVTLRCSPRSGDLSVYWYQQSLDQGLQFLIQYYNGEERAKGNILERFSAQQFPDLHSELNLSSLELGDSALYFCASSVDPGMNTEAFFGQGTRLTVV.

This rearrangement joins TRBV20-1 to TRBJ2-1, with 10 bases fitting TRBD2. V dropped 0 bases and J dropped 3; count of bases not matched to a gene: 5. The CDR3 is made up of 16 amino acids. The germline V gene has CDR1 DFQATT and CDR2 SNEGSKA (reference sequence). The CDR3, as DNA: TGCAGTGCTAGAGAAGCGGGGGGGCCTAACTACAATGAGCAGTTCTTC. It specifies CSAREAGGPNYNEQFF.

The sample holds many counts of this clonotype. This chain links TRBV21-1 with TRBJ2-5; no DNA check was done on the table's D call, TRBD1. TRBV21-1 is marked as a pseudogene. This CDR3 spans 10 amino acids. The CDR3 DNA reads as TGTGCCAGCAGACAGGGAGACCAGTACTTC. Residues: CASRQGDQYF.

A few counts support this clonotype. This sequence joins TRBV7-2 and TRBJ1-6; 7 bases align to TRBD1. J was trimmed by 4 bases and V by 5 bases; bases with no gene match: 8. The CDR3 has 16 residues. Per germline, CDR1 SGHTA and CDR2 FQGNSA. In nucleotides, the CDR3 is TGTGCCAGCAGCCCCCGGGACAGCCTTTATAATTCACCCCTCCACTTT. The encoded protein is CASSPRDSLYNSPLHF.

The chain carries TRBV4-3 and TRBJ2-5; no clear D. TRBJ2-7 matches the DNA end more closely, so the J call is doubtful. There are 13 residues in the CDR3. Germline CDR1 LGHNA, CDR2 YSLEER. This CDR3 reads CASSPRVRDEQYF. The CDR3 coding sequence is TGCGCCAGCAGCCCCAGAGTCCGGGACGAGCAGTACTTC.

There are many counts of this clonotype. This chain joins TRBV5-6 and TRBJ1-2, with TRBD1 matching 9 bases. Trimming at V came to 4 bases and at J to 6 bases, leaving 4 bases not matched to a gene. CDR1 is SGHDT and CDR2 is YYEEEE in the germline V gene. The CDR3 is 13 residues long. CDR3 residues: CASSDTGGNGYTF. The CDR3 DNA follows: TGTGCCAGCAGCGACACAGGGGGCAATGGCTACACCTTC. Full variable domain (remainder filled in from reference TRBV5-6 and TRBJ1-2): DAGVTQSPTHLIKTRGQQVTLRCSPKSGHDTVSWYQQALGQGPQFIFQYYEEEERQRGNFPDRFSGHQFPNYSSELNVNALLLGDSALYLCASSDTGGNGYTFGSGTRLTVV.

This rearrangement joins TRBV5-1 to TRBJ2-2; 9 positions match TRBD1. Trimming cost V 0 bases and J 4 bases; bases outside gene matches: 4. Germline V gene data show CDR1 as SGHRS and CDR2 as YFSETQ. The CDR3 loop spans 16 amino acids. The CDR3 sequence: CASSLAGTGPTGELFF. Written as DNA, the CDR3 is TGCGCCAGCAGCTTGGCGGGGACAGGGCCCACCGGGGAGCTGTTTTTT.

This clonotype was seen just once. This sequence joins TRBV28 and TRBJ2-1; a possible D gene is TRBD2 (6 bases). CDR1 is MDHEN, CDR2 SYDVKM, per germline. This CDR3 spans 13 amino acids. The V and J ends lost 8 bases and 5 bases respectively, with 13 bases between them. The CDR3 region is CASGGGLNNEQFF. The DNA of the CDR3 is TGTGCCAGCGGGGGAGGTTTGAACAATGAGCAGTTCTTC. Together with reference TRBV28 and TRBJ2-1, the CDR3 gives the full variable domain: DVKVTQSSRYLVKRTGEKVFLECVQDMDHENMFWYRQDPGLGLRLIYFSYDVKMKEKGDIPEGYSVSREKKERFSLILESASTNQTSMYLCASGGGLNNEQFFGPGTRLTVL.

The table lists this clonotype with a few counts. This chain connects TRBV6-5 to TRBJ2-5, with no clear D. The J call may be in error: the DNA end matches TRBJ2-7 better. This CDR3 has 14 amino acids. Per the germline V gene, CDR1 is MNHEY and CDR2 is SVGAGI. As DNA, the CDR3 is TGTGCCAGCAGTTACCGGCGTAACTCCTACGAGCAGTACTTC. It is translated as CASSYRRNSYEQYF.

CDR3 sequence (DNA): TGTGCCAGCAGCTACCGGGACAGCTTCTACGAGCAGTACTTC. Protein: CASSYRDSFYEQYF. The chain carries TRBV9 and TRBJ2-7; 7 nucleotides match TRBD1. The CDR3 runs 14 residues. Unmatched junction bases numbered 7, after V lost 4 bases and J lost 3 bases. The germline gives CDR1 SGDLS, CDR2 YYNGEE.

The rearrangement uses TRBV2 and TRBJ2-3, with D possibly TRBD2 on 6 matching bases. The V gene lost 5 bases and the J gene lost 5 bases, with 14 bases spanning the gap. The CDR3 totals 14 residues. Germline CDR1 and CDR2: SNHLY and FYNNEI. In DNA, the CDR3 is TGTGCCAGCAGTTCTCAGGTGGGGGGAGATACGCAGTATTTT. This sequence encodes CASSSQVGGDTQYF.

The V and J genes are TRBV12-3 or TRBV12-4 and TRBJ1-4; no clear D gene. This CDR3 has 16 residues. V was shortened by 3 bases and J by 12 bases, with 23 bases between the two germline ends. The CDR3, as DNA: TGTGCCAGCAGTTTCCGACATGGACTTTTGGATGGGGAACTGTTTTTT. Translating it yields CASSFRHGLLDGELFF.

This clonotype has just a few counts. J is TRBJ1-4 and V is TRBV7-9; D not resolved. V was trimmed by 2 bases and J by 1 base, leaving 20 bases between them. The germline gives CDR1 SEHNR, CDR2 FQNEAQ (reference sequence). This CDR3 contains 19 residues. CDR3 residues: CASSLLVQRTVGTNEKLFF. DNA of the CDR3: TGTGCCAGCAGCTTACTCGTTCAGCGGACCGTGGGAACTAATGAAAAACTGTTTTTT.

The chain is built from TRBV20-1 and TRBJ2-5; D is possibly TRBD1 (5 bases). V was shortened by 2 bases and J by 4 bases, with 14 bases between the two germline ends. Germline CDR1 reads DFQATT; CDR2 reads SNEGSKA (reference sequence). This CDR3 is built from 14 residues. The CDR3 sequence: CSARSPSRGETQYF. The CDR3, as DNA: TGCAGTGCTAGATCTCCGTCAAGGGGAGAGACCCAGTACTTC.

This chain links TRBV27 with TRBJ2-7; D gene uncertain. Deletions cut 6 bases from V and 2 bases from J, with 11 bases between. This CDR3 has 13 residues. Germline-derived CDR1 and CDR2 are MNHEY and SMNVEV (reference sequence). CDR3 in DNA: TGTGCCAGCAGCCCGGTAGGTCCCTACGAGCAGTACTTC. Protein: CASSPVGPYEQYF.

This clonotype was observed a handful of times. V usage is TRBV29-1 and J usage is TRBJ2-5; 10 bases are shared with TRBD2. This CDR3 contains 14 residues. The junction had 12 bases not matched to a gene; V was cut back by 8 bases and J by 6 bases. CDR1 SQVTM and CDR2 ANQGSEA come from the germline V gene. The CDR3 spells CSLWTSGGAKTQYF. The CDR3, as DNA: TGCAGCCTCTGGACCAGCGGGGGGGCGAAGACCCAGTACTTC.